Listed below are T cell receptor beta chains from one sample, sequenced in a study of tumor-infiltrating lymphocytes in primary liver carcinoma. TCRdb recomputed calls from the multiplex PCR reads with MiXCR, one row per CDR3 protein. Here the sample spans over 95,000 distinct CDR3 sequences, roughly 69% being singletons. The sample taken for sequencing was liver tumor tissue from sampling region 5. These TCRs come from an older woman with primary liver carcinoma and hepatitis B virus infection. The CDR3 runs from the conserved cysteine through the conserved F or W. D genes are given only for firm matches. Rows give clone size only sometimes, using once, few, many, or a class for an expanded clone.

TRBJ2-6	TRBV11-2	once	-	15	TGTGTCAGCAGCGCGACGATCTCTGGGGCCAACGTCCTGACTTTC	CVSSATISGANVLTF
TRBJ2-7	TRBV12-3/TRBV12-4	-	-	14	TGTGCCAGCGGGACACAAGGGGAGGTATACGAGCAGTACTTC	CASGTQGEVYEQYF
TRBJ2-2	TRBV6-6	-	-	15	TGTGCCAGCCTCGGGTCCTGCGGGTTAACCGGGGAGCTGCTATTT	CASLGSCGLTGELLF
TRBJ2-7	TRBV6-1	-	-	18	TGTGCCAGCAGTGATAGCATGAAGGGAGCGGCGAGGGGTTACGAGCAGTACTTC	CASSDSMKGAARGYEQYF
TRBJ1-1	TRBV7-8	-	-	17	TGTGCCGGCAGCTTCACCGGGGGCAGGGGTTTAAGGACTGAAGCTTTCTTT	CAGSFTGGRGLRTEAFF
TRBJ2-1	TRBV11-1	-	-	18	TGTACCAGCAGCTCCCTAAAATCAAGCACTAGAGGGAGATATGAGCAGTTCTTT	CTSSSLKSSTRGRYEQFF
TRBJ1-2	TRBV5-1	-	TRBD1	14	TGCGCCAGCGGCTTTGGGACAGGGACCGGCGGCTACACCTTC	CASGFGTGTGGYTF
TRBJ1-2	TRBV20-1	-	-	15	TGCAGTGCTAGATCCTCGCCGGACAGTAACTATGGCTACACCTTC	CSARSSPDSNYGYTF
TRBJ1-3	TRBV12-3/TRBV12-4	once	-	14	TGTGCTAGCAGTTTGGGCGTGGCTGGAAACACCATATATTTT	CASSLGVAGNTIYF
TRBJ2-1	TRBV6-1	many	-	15	TGTGCCAGCAGTGAAGAATGGTACTTCATCAATGAGCAGTTCTTC	CASSEEWYFINEQFF
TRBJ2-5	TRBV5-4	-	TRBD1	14	TGTGTCAGCAGCCAATCGACAGGGGACGTGACCCAGTACTTC	CVSSQSTGDVTQYF
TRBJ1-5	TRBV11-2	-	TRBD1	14	TGTGCTAGCAACCTACGACAGGGGGCGAATACGCAGCATTTT	CASNLRQGANTQHF
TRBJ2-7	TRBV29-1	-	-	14	TGTAGCGTTGAACTGCCTAGCGAGAGTGGTGAGCAGTACTTC	CSVELPSESGEQYF
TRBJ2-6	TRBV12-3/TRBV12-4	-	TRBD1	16	TGTGCCAGCAGTTTAGCGACAGGGACCGGGGCCAACATCCTAACTTTC	CASSLATGTGANILTF
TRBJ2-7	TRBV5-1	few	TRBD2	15	TGCGCCAGCAAGACTACCGGGACTACCGCATACGAGCAGTACTTC	CASKTTGTTAYEQYF
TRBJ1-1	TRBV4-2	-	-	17	TGTGCCAGCAGCCAAGTCACCGCAGGGACTGGGGACGTTGAAGCTTTCTTT	CASSQVTAGTGDVEAFF
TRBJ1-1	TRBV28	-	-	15	TGTGCCAGCGGGGTGTCGCTCGACCAGGGCACTGAAGCTTTCTTT	CASGVSLDQGTEAFF